This is a list of T cell receptor beta chains from one sample in a study of long-term antiretroviral therapy in people with HIV. Sequencing was performed with immunoSEQ multiplex PCR; in TCRdb, only in-frame clones are kept and a portion is missing. Of some 21,000 clones listed, about 72% are singletons. This material consisted of unsorted PBMCs, taken around 1.7 years before starting antiretroviral therapy. Receptors originate from a woman in her thirties or forties with HIV. Both conserved end residues are part of each CDR3.

J: TRBJ2-3; V: TRBV11-3; CDR3: CASSPRLARADTQYF
J: TRBJ1-3; V: TRBV18; CDR3: CASSPTRGGQGLNTIYF
J: TRBJ1-4; V: TRBV6-5; CDR3: CASSYSQGDEKLFF
J: TRBJ1-1; V: TRBV6-5; CDR3: CASMLGGINTEAFF
J: TRBJ2-5; V: TRBV5-8; CDR3: CASSLGQGTRETQYF
J: TRBJ1-5; V: TRBV10-1; CDR3: CASSLTVDQPQHF
J: TRBJ1-4; V: TRBV6-1; CDR3: CASKSKGIGEKLFF
J: TRBJ2-3; V: TRBV11-3; CDR3: CASSLVWGAGRATDTQYF
J: TRBJ1-4; V: TRBV30; CDR3: CAWSGDRGDEKLFF
J: TRBJ1-5; V: TRBV7-2; CDR3: CASSPGTGWSNQPQHF
J: TRBJ2-1; V: TRBV4-2; CDR3: CASSQVAIYNEQFF
J: TRBJ2-2; V: TRBV19; CDR3: CASKVRAGELFF
J: TRBJ2-6; V: TRBV27; CDR3: CASSLGAGTRFIGANVLTF
J: TRBJ1-5; V: TRBV11-2; CDR3: CASSPPGAGHNQPQHF
J: TRBJ1-1; V: TRBV11-2; CDR3: CASSLKPGVNTEAFF
J: TRBJ2-7; V: TRBV5-4; CDR3: CASSILAGDEQYF
J: TRBJ2-3; V: TRBV5-5; CDR3: CASSRGGQFTDTQYF
J: TRBJ2-3; V: TRBV29-1; CDR3: CSVEDWTSGEYTDTQYF
J: TRBJ2-1; V: TRBV5-4; CDR3: CASSSGTSGSGKQFF
J: TRBJ1-5; V: TRBV19; CDR3: CASSGTGGSQPQHF